This T cell receptor beta chain was sequenced in a study of graft-versus-host responses after intestinal transplantation. The data were produced by immunoSEQ multiplex PCR, yet TCRdb's version contains in-frame clones alone and is incomplete. The sample carries under 90,000 clones, around 91% recorded once. Note on this clone: The antigen remains undetermined.

Trimming left V 1 base short and J 2 bases short, with 9 bases between. The CDR3 has 15 residues. Germline-derived CDR1 and CDR2 are MGHRA and YSYEKL. The material sequenced was unstimulated CD8+ T cells sorted from spleen or lymph node cells, taken before transplant. J is TRBJ2-1 and V is TRBV4-1, with unresolved D. This TCR derives from a human donor who was the organ donor for an intestinal transplant. CDR3 DNA sequence: TGCGCCAGCAGCCAAGTTCGCGCCACCTACAATGAGCAGTTCTTC. It is translated as CASSQVRATYNEQFF.